This TCR beta chain was sequenced in a study of neurological immune-mediated disorders. Regarding the study as a whole: HTLV-1-associated myelopathy had the most TCR clonal expansion, while multiple sclerosis had the least, a level that fell below healthy controls.

With V trimmed by 6 bases and J by 2 bases, 2 bases remained unmatched. CDR1 and CDR2 from the germline V gene are DFQATT and SNEGSKA (reference sequence). The CDR3 consists of 12 residues. The sample holds many counts of this clonotype. Its antigen is unknown. 5'RACE with 10-nucleotide random UMIs generated the cDNA. TCRdb reanalysed the 5' RACE reads using MiXCR and keeps one entry per CDR3 protein. Among over 90,000 distinct CDR3 sequences listed, approximately 11% were seen once. The time point is: longitudinal time-point 3. PBMCs stored at -80 C, numbering 2 million, were the origin of the unsorted libraries.

The sample comprised PBMCs. This chain links TRBV20-1 with TRBJ2-7, with 9 bases identical to TRBD2. The clonotype comes from a female donor with HTLV-1-associated myelopathy (HAM/TSP). CDR3 protein: CSARLAAYEQYF. CDR3 sequence (DNA): TGCAGTGCCAGACTAGCGGCCTACGAGCAGTACTTC.